The present TCR beta chain was sequenced within a study of blood T cell repertoires in COVID-19. About the research overall: Samples of COVID-19 (acute and convalescent) were obtained from the United States, Italy and Spain. T cells, B-cell-depleted T cells, or PBMCs supplied cDNA or gDNA.

There are a few counts of this clone. Per the original methods: Reference gene primers were amplified, and this amplification served to estimate nucleated cell counts. The assay was immunoSEQ multiplex PCR, and TCRdb's table has in-frame clones only and misses some. That table is the source of V, J and clone size, and D and trimming were worked out from the DNA. The sample contains about 120,000 clones, around 87% of which appear only once. The TCR was taken from a human donor in a cohort sampled during active COVID-19. The sequenced sample consisted of peripheral blood.

The CDR3 region is CASSTGLAGGTQYF. The CDR3 coding sequence is TGTGCCAGCAGCACTGGACTAGCGGGGGGTACGCAGTATTTT. The rearrangement joins TRBV9 to TRBJ2-3, with 14 bases that match TRBD2. The length of the CDR3 is 14 residues. Unmatched junction bases numbered 3, after V lost 4 bases and J lost 8 bases. Per germline, CDR1 SGDLS and CDR2 YYNGEE. Drawing the rest from reference TRBV9 and TRBJ2-3, the complete variable domain is DSGVTQTPKHLITATGQRVTLRCSPRSGDLSVYWYQQSLDQGLQFLIQYYNGEERAKGNILERFSAQQFPDLHSELNLSSLELGDSALYFCASSTGLAGGTQYFGPGTRLTVL.